A single T cell receptor beta chain is shown here with its context. This clonotype has only a few counts. Its antigen has not been determined. No per-base quality is available; no much larger clone lies one base away. This record belongs to a study of blood T cells in healthy people across ages (dated by TCRdb to between 2014 and 2017). About the study as a whole: Template switching captured roughly one uniquely barcoded TCR beta cDNA molecule per two T cells in model experiments. To avoid experimental bias, donors of different ages were randomly spread across the sequencing lanes. Using the same blood draw, the study looked at two additional independent replicas of 1 million unique cDNA reads for two donors, one aged 18 to 30 and the other aged 80 or older. The donors were divided into four age groups: young (average approximately 15 years), middle-aged (about 40), aged (about 56) and long-lived (around 87). To track age-related changes in TCR beta repertoire diversity, the study relied on deep sequencing normalized with unique cDNA molecular identifiers. Broader findings and caveats from the paper: Compared with the aged group, more naive CD4+ T cells, fewer expanded clones and increased TCR diversity were shown by the long-lived group, suggesting age selection. A strong correlation was found between observed TCR beta diversity and the percentage of naive T cells measured by flow cytometry. Observed TCR beta diversity per million T cells fell roughly linearly with age, and a significant reduction was already apparent by age roughly 40. Total diversity estimates from one million sequenced T cells were considered lower bounds and underestimates. The CMV infection status of donors was not known, potentially confounding age-related changes in expanded clonotypes. Since profiling was done on bulk unsorted PBMCs, naive and antigen-experienced compartments could not be conclusively compared.

Systemically healthy Caucasian individuals from Russia, 35 to 50 in total and aged about 6 to 90 years, were included as donors. Each donor gave approximately 9.4 milliliters of peripheral blood, drawn into EDTA-treated Vacutainer tubes. PBMCs were isolated by Ficoll-Paque density-gradient centrifugation, with at least 7 million obtained per sample. Trizol reagent was used to extract total RNA from PBMCs, with at least 5 micrograms per sample. For every donor, an aliquot of PBMCs went through flow cytometry to measure the percentages of naive CD45RAhigh/CD27high T cells. To prepare the library, 5' RACE was applied. The sequencer was an Illumina HiSeq 2500. A second PCR of about 6 to 11 cycles was performed with a sample-barcoded 5' primer and a J-beta primer mix. Each TCR beta cDNA molecule received a unique molecular identifier from a template-switch 5' adaptor carrying 12 random nucleotides. Each sample yielded at least 2.5 million CDR3-containing paired-end reads. First-strand cDNA was synthesized from all RNA with the Mint cDNA synthesis kit, primed by a TRBC-specific oligonucleotide. All cDNA was treated with uracil-DNA glycosylase and then went through a first 18-cycle PCR with the universal primers M1SS and BC2_uni_R. The authors' pipeline ran thus. Each sample was normalized by randomly selecting 1 million high-quality reads, each carrying a distinct molecular identifier. Instead of being binned into consensus sequences, reads with shared molecular identifiers were discarded. MiTCR, set to a Q25 quality threshold and the strictest error-elimination algorithm, was used for CDR3 identification, clonotype clustering and error correction. A nonparametric unseen species model using Euler transformation provided a lower-bound estimate of total TCR beta diversity. TCRdb cleaned the public reads at Q25 with fastp, built clones with MiXCR and kept in-frame beta chains. Rows merge per CDR3 protein into single entries with the most common DNA and genes. TCRdb's processing, not the authors', yielded these V and J calls. Here the sample has 630,000 or so distinct CDR3 sequences; about 32% occur a single time. The top ten clones comprise roughly 14% of the sample.

The CDR3 measures 12 amino acids from cysteine to phenylalanine. This entry keeps only the CDR3 DNA: 36 bases, framed from base 1. In the germline V gene (reference sequence), CDR1 corresponds to SEHNR and CDR2 to FQNEAQ. V is cut by 5 bases and J by 7 bases, and the space between the germline ends is 8 bases. The source of this sequence is an elderly woman in good health. Donor details come from another sample of the same person, matched by shared clones. The sequence is built from TRBV7-9 and TRBJ2-2, with no D gene named confidently. Sequencing was performed on blood. The nucleotides read TGTGCCAGCAGCCGGTCTATCGGGGAGCTGTTTTTT. This translates into CASSRSIGELFF.